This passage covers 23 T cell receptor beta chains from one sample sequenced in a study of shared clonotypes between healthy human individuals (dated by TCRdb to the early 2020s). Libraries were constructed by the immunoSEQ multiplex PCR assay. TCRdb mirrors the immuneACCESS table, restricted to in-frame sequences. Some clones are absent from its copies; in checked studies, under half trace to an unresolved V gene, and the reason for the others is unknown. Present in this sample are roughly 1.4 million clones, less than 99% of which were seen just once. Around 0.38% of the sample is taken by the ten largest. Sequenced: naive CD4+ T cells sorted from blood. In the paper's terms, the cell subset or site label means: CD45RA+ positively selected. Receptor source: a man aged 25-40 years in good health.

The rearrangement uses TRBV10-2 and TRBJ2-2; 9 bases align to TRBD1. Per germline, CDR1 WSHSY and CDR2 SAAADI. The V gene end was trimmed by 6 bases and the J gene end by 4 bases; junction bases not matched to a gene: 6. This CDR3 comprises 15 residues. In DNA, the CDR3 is TGCGCCAGCAGCAACAGGGGGCTGAGCACCGGGGAGCTGTTTTTT. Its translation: CASSNRGLSTGELFF.

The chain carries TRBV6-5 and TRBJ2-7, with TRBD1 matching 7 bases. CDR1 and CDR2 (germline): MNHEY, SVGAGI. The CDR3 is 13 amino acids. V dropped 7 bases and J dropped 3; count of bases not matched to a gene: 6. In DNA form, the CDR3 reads TGTGCCAGCAAGCCGGGACAGCACTACGAGCAGTACTTC. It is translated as CASKPGQHYEQYF.

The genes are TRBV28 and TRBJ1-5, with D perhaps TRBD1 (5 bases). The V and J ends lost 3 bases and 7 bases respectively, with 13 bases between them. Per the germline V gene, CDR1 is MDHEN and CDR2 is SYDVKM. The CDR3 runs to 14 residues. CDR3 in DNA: TGTGCCAGCAGTTTCGGGCAGGGAGACCAGCCCCAGCATTTT. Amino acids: CASSFGQGDQPQHF.

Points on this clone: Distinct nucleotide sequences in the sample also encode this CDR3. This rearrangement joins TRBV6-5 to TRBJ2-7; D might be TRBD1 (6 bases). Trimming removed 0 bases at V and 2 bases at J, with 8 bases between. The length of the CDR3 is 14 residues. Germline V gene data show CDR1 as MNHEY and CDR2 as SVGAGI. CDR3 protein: CASSYSGATYEQYF. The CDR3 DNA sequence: TGTGCCAGCAGTTACTCGGGGGCTACCTACGAGCAGTACTTC.

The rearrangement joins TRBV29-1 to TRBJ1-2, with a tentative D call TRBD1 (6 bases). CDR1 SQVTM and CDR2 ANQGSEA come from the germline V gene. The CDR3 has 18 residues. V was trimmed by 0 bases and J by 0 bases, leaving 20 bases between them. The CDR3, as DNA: TGCAGCGTTGAAGAATTGCGGGGGGCCACCATTTCTAACTATGGCTACACCTTC. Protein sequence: CSVEELRGATISNYGYTF. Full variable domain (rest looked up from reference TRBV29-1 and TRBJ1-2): SAVISQKPSRDICQRGTSLTIQCQVDSQVTMMFWYRQQPGQSLTLIATANQGSEATYESGFVIDKFPISRPNLTFSTLTVSNMSPEDSSIYLCSVEELRGATISNYGYTFGSGTRLTVV.

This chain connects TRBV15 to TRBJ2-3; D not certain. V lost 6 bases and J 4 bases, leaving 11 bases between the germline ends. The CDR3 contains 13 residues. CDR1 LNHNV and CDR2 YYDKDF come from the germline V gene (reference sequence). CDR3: CATRPGMADTQYF. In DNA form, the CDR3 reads TGTGCCACCAGACCTGGGATGGCAGATACGCAGTATTTT.

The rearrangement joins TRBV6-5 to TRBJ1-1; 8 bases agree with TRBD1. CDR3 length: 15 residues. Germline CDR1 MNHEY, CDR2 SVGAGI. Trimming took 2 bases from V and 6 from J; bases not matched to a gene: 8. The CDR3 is CASSYTGQGVAEAFF. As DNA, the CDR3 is TGTGCCAGCAGTTACACCGGACAGGGAGTGGCTGAAGCTTTCTTT.

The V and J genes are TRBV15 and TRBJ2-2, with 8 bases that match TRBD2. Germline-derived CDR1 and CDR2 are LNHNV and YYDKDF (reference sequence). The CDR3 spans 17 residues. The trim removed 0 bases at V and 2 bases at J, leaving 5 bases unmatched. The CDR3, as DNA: TGTGCCACCAGCAGAGATCTGACTAGCGCAAACACCGGGGAGCTGTTTTTT. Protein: CATSRDLTSANTGELFF.

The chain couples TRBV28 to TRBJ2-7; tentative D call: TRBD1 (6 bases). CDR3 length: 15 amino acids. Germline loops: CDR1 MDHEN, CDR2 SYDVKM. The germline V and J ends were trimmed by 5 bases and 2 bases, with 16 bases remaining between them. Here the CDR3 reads CASSTRNRVPYEQYF. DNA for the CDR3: TGTGCCAGCAGTACGCGAAACAGGGTACCCTACGAGCAGTACTTC.

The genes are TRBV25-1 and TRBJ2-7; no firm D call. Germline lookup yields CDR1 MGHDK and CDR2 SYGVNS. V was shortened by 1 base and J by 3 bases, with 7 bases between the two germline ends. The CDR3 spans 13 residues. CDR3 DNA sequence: TGTGCCAGCAGTGAATCGCCAGACTACGAGCAGTACTTC. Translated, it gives CASSESPDYEQYF.

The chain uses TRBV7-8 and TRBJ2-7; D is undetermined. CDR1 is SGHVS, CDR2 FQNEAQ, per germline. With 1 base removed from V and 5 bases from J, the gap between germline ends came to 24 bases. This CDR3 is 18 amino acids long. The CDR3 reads CASSLEAPGPVNVHEQYF. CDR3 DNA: TGTGCCAGCAGCTTAGAAGCCCCTGGACCGGTAAACGTCCACGAGCAGTACTTC.

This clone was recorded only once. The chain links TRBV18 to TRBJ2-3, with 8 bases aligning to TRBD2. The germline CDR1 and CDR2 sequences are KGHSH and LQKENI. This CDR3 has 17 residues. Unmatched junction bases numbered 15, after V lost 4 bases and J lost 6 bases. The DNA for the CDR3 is TGTGCCAGCTCACTAAGGTTGGGACTAGAGGCCGCCGATACGCAGTATTTT. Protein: CASSLRLGLEAADTQYF. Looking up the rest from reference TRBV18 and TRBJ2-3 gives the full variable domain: NAGVMQNPRHLVRRRGQEARLRCSPMKGHSHVYWYRQLPEEGLKFMVYLQKENIIDESGMPKERFSAEFPKEGPSILRIQQVVRGDSAAYFCASSLRLGLEAADTQYFGPGTRLTVL.

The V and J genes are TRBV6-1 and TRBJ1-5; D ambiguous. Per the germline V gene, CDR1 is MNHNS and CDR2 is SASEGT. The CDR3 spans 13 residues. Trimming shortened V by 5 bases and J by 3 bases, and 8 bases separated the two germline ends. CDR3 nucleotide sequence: TGTGCCAGCAGTAGGAGTTACAATCAGCCCCAGCATTTT. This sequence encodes CASSRSYNQPQHF.

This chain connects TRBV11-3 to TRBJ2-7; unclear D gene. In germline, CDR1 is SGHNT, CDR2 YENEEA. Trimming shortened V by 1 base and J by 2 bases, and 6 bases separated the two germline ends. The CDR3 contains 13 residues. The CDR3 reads CASSLGAAYEQYF. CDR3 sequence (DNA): TGTGCCAGCAGCTTAGGGGCAGCCTACGAGCAGTACTTC.

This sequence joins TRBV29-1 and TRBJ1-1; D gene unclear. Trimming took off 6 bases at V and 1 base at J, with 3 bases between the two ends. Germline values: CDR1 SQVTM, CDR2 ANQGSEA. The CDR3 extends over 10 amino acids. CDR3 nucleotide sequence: TGCAGCGTCACGAACACTGAAGCTTTCTTT. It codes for CSVTNTEAFF.

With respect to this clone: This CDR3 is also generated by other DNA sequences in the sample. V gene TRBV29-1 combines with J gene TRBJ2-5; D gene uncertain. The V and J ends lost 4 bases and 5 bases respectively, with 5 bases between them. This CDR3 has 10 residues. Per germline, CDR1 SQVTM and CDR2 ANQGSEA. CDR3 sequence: CSVGGETQYF. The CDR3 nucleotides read TGCAGCGTTGGTGGGGAGACCCAGTACTTC. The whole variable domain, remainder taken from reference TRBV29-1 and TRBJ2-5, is SAVISQKPSRDICQRGTSLTIQCQVDSQVTMMFWYRQQPGQSLTLIATANQGSEATYESGFVIDKFPISRPNLTFSTLTVSNMSPEDSSIYLCSVGGETQYFGPGTRLLVL.

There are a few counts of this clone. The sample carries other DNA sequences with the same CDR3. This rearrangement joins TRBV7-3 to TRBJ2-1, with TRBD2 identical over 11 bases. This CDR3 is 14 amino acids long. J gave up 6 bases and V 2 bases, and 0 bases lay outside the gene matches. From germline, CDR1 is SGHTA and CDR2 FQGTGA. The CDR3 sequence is CASSLGTSGNEQFF. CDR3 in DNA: TGTGCCAGCAGCTTAGGGACTAGCGGCAATGAGCAGTTCTTC.

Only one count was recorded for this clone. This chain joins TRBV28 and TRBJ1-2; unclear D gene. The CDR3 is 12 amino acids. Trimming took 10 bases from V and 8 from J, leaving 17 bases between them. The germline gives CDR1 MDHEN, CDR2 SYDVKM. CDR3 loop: CANRGLPGGYTF. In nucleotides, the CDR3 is TGTGCCAACCGTGGTCTGCCGGGAGGCTACACCTTC.

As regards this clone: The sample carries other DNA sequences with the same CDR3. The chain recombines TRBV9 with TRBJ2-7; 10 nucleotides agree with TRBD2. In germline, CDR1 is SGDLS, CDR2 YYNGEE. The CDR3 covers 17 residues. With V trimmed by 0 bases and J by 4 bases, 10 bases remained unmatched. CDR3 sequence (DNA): TGTGCCAGCAGCGTAGATCCGCTAGCGGGAGTAAGGTACGAGCAGTACTTC. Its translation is CASSVDPLAGVRYEQYF.

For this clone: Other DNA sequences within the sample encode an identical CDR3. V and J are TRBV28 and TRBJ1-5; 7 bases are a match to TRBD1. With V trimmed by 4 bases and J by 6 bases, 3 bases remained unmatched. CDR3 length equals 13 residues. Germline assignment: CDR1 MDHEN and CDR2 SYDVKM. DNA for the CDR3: TGTGCCAGCAGTTGGACAGGAGGTCAGCCCCAGCATTTT. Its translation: CASSWTGGQPQHF.

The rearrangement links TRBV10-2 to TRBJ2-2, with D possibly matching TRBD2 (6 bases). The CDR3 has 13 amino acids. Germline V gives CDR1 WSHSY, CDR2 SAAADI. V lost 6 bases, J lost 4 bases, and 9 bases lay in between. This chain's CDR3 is CASSVEGTGELFF. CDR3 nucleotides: TGCGCCAGCAGCGTGGAGGGCACCGGGGAGCTGTTTTTT.

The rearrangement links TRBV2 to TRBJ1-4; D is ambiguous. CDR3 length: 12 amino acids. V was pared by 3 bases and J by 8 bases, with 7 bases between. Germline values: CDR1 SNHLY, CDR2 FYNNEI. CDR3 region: CASSDRHEKLFF. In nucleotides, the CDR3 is TGTGCCAGCAGTGATCGTCACGAAAAACTGTTTTTT.

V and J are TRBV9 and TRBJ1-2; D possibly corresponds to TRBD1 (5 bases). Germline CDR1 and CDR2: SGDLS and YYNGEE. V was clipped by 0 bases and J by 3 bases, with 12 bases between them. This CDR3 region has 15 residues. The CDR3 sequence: CASSVGSTGYYGYTF. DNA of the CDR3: TGTGCCAGCAGCGTAGGGTCCACAGGATACTATGGCTACACCTTC. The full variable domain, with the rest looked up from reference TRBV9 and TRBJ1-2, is DSGVTQTPKHLITATGQRVTLRCSPRSGDLSVYWYQQSLDQGLQFLIQYYNGEERAKGNILERFSAQQFPDLHSELNLSSLELGDSALYFCASSVGSTGYYGYTFGSGTRLTVV.